This TCR beta chain was recovered during a study of blood T cell repertoires in COVID-19. Study-wide background: Samples representing acute and convalescent COVID-19 were sourced from the United States, Italy and Spain.

Data came from immunoSEQ multiplex PCR; TCRdb stores just in-frame clones and leaves some out. The profile shows about 31,000 clones, 80% to 90% of them singletons. The CDR3 extends over 14 amino acids. The germline V gene has CDR1 SNHLY and CDR2 FYNNEI. V lost 6 bases and J 0 bases, leaving 9 bases between the germline ends. Material: peripheral blood. This clonotype originated in an elderly man with acute or convalescent COVID-19. The chain recombines TRBV2 with TRBJ1-3, with D possibly matching TRBD1 (6 bases). CDR3 residues: CASSGQPSGNTIYF. The DNA of the CDR3 is TGTGCCAGCAGCGGACAGCCCTCTGGAAACACCATATATTTT. Looking up the rest from reference TRBV2 and TRBJ1-3 gives the full variable domain: EPEVTQTPSHQVTQMGQEVILRCVPISNHLYFYWYRQILGQKVEFLVSFYNNEISEKSEIFDDQFSVERPDGSNFTLKIRSTKLEDSAMYFCASSGQPSGNTIYFGEGSWLTVV.